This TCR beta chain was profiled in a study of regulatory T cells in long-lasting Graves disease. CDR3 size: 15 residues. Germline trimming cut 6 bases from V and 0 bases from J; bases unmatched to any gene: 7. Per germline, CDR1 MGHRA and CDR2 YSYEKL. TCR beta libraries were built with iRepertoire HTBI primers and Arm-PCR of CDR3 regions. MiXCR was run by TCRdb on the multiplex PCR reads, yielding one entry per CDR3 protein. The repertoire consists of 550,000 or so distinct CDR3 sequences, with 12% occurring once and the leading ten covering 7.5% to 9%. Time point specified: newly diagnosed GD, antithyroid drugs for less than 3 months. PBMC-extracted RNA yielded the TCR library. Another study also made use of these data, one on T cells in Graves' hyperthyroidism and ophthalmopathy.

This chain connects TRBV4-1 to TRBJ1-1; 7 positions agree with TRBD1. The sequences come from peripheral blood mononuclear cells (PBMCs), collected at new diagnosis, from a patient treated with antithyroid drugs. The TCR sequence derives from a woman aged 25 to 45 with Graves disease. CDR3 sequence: CASRRIQGLNTEAFF. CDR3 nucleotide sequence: TGCGCCAGCAGGCGAATACAGGGGCTGAACACTGAAGCTTTCTTT.